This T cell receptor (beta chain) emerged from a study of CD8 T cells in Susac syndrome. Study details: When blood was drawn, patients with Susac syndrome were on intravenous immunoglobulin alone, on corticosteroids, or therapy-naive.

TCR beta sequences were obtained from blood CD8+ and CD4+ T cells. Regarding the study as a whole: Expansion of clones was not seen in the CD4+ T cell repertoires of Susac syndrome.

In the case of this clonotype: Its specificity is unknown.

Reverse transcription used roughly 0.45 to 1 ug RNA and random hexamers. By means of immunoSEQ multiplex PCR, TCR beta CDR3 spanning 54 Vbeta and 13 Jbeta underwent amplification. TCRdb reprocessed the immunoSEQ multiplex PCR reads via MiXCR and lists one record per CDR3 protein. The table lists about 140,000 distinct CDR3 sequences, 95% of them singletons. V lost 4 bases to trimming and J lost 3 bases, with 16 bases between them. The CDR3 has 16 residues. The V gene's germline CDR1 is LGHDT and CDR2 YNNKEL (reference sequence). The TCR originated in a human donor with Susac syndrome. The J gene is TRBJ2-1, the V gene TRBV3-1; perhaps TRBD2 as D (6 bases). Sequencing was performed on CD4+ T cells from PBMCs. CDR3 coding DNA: TGTGCCAGCAGCCTCCGTGGAGGGACGAACTACAATGAGCAGTTCTTC. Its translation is CASSLRGGTNYNEQFF.